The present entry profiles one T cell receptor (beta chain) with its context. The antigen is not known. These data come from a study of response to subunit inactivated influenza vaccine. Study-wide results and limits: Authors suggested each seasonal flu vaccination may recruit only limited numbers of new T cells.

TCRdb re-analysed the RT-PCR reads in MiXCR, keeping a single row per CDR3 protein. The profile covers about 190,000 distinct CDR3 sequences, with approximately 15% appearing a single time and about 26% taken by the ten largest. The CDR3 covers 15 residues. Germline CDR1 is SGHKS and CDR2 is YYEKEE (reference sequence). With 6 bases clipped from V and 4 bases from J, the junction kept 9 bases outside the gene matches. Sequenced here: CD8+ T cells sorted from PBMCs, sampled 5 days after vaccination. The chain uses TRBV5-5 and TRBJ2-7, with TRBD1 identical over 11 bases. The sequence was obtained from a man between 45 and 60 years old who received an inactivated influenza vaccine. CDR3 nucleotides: TGTGCCAGCACCCAGAGCGGACAGGGGGCATACGAGCAGTACTTC. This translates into CASTQSGQGAYEQYF.